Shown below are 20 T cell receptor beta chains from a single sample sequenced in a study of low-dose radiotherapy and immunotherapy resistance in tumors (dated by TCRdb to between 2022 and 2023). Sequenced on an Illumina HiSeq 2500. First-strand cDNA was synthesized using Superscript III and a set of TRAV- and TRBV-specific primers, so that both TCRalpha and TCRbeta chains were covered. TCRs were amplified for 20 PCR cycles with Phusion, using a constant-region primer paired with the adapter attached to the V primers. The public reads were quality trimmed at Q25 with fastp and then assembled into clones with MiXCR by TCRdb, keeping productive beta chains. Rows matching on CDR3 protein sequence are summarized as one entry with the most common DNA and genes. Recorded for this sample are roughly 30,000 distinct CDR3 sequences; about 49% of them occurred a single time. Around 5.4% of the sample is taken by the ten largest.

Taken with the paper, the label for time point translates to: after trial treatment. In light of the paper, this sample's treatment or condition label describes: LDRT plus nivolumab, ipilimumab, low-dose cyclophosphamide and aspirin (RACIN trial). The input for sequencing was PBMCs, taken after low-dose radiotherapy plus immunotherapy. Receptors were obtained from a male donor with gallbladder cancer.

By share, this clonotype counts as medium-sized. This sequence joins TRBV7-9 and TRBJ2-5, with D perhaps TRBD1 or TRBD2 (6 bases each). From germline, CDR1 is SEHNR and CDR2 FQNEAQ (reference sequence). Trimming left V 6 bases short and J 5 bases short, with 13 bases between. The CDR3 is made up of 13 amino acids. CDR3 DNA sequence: TGTGCCAGCAGTACCGGAGGGGGGGAGACCCAGTACTTC. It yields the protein CASSTGGGETQYF.

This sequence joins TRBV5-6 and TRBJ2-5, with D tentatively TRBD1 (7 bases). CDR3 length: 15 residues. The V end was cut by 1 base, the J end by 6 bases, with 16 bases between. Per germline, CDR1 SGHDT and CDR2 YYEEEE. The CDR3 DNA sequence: TGTGCCAGCAGCTTGTTGGAGGGGGCTTTGAAGACCCAGTACTTC. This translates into CASSLLEGALKTQYF.

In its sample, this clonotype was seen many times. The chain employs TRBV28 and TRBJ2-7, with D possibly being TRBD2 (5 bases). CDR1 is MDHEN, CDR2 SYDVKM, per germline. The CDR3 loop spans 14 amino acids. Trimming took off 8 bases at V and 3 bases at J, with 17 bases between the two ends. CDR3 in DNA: TGTGCCAGCCTTGGGCCGGGCGGAGGCTACGAGCAGTACTTC. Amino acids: CASLGPGGGYEQYF.

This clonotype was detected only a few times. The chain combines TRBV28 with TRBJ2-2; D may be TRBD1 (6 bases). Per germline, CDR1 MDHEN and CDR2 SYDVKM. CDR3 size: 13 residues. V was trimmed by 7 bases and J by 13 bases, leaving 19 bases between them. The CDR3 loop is CASTGTPHRVLFF. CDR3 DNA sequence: TGTGCCAGCACCGGGACACCCCACCGTGTGCTGTTTTTT.

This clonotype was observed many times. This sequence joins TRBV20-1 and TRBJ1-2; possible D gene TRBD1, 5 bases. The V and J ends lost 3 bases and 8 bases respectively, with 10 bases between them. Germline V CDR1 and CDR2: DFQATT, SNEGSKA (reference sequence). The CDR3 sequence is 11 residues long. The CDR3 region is CSARGRGGYTF. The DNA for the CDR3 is TGCAGTGCTAGGGGGCGCGGCGGCTACACCTTC.

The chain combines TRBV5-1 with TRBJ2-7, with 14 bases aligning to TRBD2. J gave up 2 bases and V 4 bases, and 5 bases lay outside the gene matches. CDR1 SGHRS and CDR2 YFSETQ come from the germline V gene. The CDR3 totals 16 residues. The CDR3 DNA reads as TGCGCCAGCAGCACCGGACTAGCGGGGGGAACCTACGAGCAGTACTTC. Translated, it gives CASSTGLAGGTYEQYF.

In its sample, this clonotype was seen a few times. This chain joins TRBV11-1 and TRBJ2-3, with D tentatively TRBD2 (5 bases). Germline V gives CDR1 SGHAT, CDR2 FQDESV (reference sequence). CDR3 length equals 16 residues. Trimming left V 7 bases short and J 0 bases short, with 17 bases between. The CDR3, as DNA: TGTGCCAGCACCCTGGACTGGGAGACTAGCACAGATACGCAGTATTTT. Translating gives CASTLDWETSTDTQYF. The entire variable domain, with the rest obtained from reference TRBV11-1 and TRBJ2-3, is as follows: EAEVAQSPRYKITEKSQAVAFWCDPISGHATLYWYRQILGQGPELLVQFQDESVVDDSQLPKDRFSAERLKGVDSTLKIQPAELGDSAMYLCASTLDWETSTDTQYFGPGTRLTVL.

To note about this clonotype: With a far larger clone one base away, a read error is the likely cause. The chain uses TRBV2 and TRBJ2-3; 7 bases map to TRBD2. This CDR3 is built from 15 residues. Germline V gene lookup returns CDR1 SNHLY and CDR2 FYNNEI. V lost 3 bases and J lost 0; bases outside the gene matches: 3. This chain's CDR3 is CASSDSGRSTDTQYF. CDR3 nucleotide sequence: TGTGCCAGCAGTGATAGCGGGCGAAGCACAGATACGCAGTATTTT.

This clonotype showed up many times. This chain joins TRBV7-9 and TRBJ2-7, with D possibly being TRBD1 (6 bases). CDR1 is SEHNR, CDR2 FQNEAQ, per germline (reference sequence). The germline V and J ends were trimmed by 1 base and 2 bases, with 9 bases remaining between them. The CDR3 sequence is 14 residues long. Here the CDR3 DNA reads TGTGCCAGCAGCTTAGGCAGGGGTCCCTACGAGCAGTACTTC. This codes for CASSLGRGPYEQYF. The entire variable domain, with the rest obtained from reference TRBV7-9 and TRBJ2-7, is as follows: DTGVSQNPRHKITKRGQNVTFRCDPISEHNRLYWYRQTLGQGPEFLTYFQNEAQLEKSRLLSDRFSAERPKGSFSTLEIQRTEQGDSAMYLCASSLGRGPYEQYFGPGTRLTVT.

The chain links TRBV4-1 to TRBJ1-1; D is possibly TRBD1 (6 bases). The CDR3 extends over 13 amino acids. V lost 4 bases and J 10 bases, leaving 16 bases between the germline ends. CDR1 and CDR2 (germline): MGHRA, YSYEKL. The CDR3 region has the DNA TGCGCCAGCAGCCGCGGGCGGGGGCGAGCAGCTTTCTTT. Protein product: CASSRGRGRAAFF.

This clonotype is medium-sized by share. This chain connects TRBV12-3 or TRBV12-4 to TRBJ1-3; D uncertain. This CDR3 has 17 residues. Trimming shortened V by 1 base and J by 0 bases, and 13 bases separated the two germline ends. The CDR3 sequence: CASSLGLGTASGNTIYF. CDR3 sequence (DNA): TGTGCCAGCAGTTTAGGTCTTGGCACGGCCTCTGGAAACACCATATATTTT.

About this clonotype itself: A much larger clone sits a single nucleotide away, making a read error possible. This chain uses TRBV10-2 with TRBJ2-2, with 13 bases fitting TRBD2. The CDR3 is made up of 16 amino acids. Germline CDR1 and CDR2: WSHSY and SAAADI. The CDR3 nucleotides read TGCGCCAGCAGTGCACTAGCGGGGGGGCGAACCGGGGAGCTGTGTTTT. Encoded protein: CASSALAGGRTGELCF.

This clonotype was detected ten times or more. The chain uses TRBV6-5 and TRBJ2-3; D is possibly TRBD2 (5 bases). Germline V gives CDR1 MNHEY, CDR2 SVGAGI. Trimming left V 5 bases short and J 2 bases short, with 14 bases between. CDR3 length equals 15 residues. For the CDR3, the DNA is TGTGCCAGCAGTCCCCCCGGGATCGTCACAGATACGCAGTATTTT. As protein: CASSPPGIVTDTQYF.

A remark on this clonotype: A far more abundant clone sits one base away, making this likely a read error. The CDR3 DNA reads TGTGCCGGCAGCCCGAGGGGGGGGGCAACTAATGAAAAACTGTTTTTT. Amino acids: CAGSPRGGATNEKLFF. V and J are TRBV7-8 and TRBJ1-4, with D maybe TRBD1 (6 bases). The CDR3 runs to 16 residues. CDR1 SGHVS and CDR2 FQNEAQ come from the germline V gene.

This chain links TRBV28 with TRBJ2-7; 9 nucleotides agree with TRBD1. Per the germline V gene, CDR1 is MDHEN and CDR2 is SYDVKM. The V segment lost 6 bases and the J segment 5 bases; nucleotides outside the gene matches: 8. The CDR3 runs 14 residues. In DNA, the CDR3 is TGTGCCAGCAGCCCGGGACAGGGTGCCGACGAGCAGTACTTC. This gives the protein CASSPGQGADEQYF.

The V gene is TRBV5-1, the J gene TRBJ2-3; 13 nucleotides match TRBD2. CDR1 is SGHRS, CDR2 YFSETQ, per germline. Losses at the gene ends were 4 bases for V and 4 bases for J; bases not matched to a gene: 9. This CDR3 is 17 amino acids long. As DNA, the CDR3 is TGCGCCAGCAGCCGTACTAGCGGGGGGGCCGGTGCAGATACGCAGTATTTT. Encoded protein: CASSRTSGGAGADTQYF.

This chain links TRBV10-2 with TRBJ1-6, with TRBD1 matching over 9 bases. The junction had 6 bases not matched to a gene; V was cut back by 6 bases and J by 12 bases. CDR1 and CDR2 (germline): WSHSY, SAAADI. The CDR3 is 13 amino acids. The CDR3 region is CASSYRGREPLHF. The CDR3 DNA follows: TGCGCCAGCAGCTACAGGGGGCGCGAACCCCTCCACTTT.

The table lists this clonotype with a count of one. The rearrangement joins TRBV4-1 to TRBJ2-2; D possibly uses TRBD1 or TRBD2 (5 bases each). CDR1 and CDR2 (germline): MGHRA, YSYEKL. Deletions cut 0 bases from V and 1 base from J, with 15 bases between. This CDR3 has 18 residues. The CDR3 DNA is TGCGCCAGCAGCCAAGAGTGGGTGGGGGTTGGGAACACCGGGGAGCTGTTTTTT. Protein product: CASSQEWVGVGNTGELFF.

CDR3: CATTPGGYGYTF. CDR3 bases: TGTGCCACCACCCCGGGGGGCTATGGCTACACCTTC. The rearrangement uses TRBV28 and TRBJ1-2, with D perhaps TRBD1 (5 bases). The CDR3 runs 12 residues. The germline V and J ends were trimmed by 10 bases and 4 bases, with 13 bases remaining between them. Germline V CDR1 and CDR2: MDHEN, SYDVKM.

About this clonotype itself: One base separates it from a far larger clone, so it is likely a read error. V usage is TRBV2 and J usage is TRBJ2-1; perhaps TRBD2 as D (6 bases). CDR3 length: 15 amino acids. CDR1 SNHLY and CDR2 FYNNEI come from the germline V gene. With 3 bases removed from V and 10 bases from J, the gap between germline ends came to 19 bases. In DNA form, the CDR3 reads TGTGCCAGCAGTGAGGGTCCTAGCGCAACATACGAGCAGTTCTTC. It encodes CASSEGPSATYEQFF. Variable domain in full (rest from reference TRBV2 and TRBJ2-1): EPEVTQTPSHQVTQMGQEVILRCVPISNHLYFYWYRQILGQKVEFLVSFYNNEISEKSEIFDDQFSVERPDGSNFTLKIRSTKLEDSAMYFCASSEGPSATYEQFFGPGTRLTVL.